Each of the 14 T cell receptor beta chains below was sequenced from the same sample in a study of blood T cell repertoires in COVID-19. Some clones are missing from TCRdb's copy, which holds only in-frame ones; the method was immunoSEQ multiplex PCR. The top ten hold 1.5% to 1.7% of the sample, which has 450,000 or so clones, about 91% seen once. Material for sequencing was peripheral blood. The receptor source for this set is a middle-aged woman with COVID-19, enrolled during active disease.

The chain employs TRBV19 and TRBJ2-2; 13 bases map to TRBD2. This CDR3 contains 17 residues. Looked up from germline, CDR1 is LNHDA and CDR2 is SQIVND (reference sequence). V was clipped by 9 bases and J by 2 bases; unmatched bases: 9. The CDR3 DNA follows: TGTGCCAGCCTACCGGGACTAGCGGGACTAAACACCGGGGAGCTGTTTTTT. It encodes CASLPGLAGLNTGELFF.

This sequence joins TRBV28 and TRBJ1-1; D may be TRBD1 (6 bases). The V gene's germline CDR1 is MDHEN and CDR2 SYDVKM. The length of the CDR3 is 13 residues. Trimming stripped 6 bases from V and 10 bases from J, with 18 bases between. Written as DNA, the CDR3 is TGTGCCAGCAGGATCACAGGGCGGAAGGGAGCTTTCTTT. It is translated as CASRITGRKGAFF.

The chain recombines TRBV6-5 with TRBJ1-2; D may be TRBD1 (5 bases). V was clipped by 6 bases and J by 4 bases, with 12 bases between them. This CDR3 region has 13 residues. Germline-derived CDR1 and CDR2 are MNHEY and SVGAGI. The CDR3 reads CASSPQGSYGYTF. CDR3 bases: TGTGCCAGCAGCCCCCAGGGCTCCTATGGCTACACCTTC.

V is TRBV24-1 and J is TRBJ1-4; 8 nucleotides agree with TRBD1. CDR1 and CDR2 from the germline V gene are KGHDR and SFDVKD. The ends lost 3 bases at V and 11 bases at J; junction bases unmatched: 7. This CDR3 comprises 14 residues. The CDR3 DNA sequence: TGTGCCACCAGTGATCCCGGACAGGGAAACAAACTGTTTTTT. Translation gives CATSDPGQGNKLFF.

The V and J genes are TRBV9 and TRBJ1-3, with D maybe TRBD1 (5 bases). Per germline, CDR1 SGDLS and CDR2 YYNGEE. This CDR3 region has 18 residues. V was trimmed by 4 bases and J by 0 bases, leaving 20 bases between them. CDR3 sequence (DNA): TGTGCCAGCAGCCCATCCCAGGGAGGGGCCGTCTCTGGAAACACCATATATTTT. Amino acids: CASSPSQGGAVSGNTIYF.

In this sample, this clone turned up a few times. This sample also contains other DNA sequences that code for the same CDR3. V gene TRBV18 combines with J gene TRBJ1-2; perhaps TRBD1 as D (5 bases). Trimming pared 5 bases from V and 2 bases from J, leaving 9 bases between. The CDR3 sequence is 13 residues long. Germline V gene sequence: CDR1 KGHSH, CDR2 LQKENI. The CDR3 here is CASSSDSNYGYTF. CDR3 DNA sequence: TGTGCCAGCTCAAGTGACAGCAACTATGGCTACACCTTC.

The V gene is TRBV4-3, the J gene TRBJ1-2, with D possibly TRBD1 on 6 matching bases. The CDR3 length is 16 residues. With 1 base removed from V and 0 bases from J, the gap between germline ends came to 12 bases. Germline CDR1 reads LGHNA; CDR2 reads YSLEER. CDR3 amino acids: CASSQGDTGANYGYTF. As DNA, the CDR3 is TGCGCCAGCAGCCAAGGGGACACAGGAGCTAACTATGGCTACACCTTC.

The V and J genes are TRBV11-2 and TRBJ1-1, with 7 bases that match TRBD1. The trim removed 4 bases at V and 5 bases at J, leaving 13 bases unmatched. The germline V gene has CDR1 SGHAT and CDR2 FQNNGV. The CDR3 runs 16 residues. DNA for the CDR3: TGTGCCAGCAGCTCTATCCGGACAGGAACGAGGACTGAAGCTTTCTTT. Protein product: CASSSIRTGTRTEAFF.

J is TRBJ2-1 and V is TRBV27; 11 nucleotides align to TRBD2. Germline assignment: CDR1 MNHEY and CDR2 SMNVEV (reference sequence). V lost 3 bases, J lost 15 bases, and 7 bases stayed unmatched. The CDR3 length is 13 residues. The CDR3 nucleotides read TGTGCCAGCAGTTTGTCTAGCGGGAGGCCACCGTTCTTC. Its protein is CASSLSSGRPPFF.

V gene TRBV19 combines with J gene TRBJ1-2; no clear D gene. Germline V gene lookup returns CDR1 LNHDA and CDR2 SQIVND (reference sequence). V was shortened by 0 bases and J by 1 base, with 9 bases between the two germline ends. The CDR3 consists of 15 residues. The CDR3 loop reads CASSIDKTSNYGYTF. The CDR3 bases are TGTGCCAGTAGTATAGATAAGACAAGTAACTATGGCTACACCTTC.

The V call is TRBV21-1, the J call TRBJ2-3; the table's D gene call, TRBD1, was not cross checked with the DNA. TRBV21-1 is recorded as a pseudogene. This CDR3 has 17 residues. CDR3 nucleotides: TGTGCCAGCAGCAAAGCGCATCCGGGACAGGGCACAGATACGCAGTATTTT. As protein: CASSKAHPGQGTDTQYF.

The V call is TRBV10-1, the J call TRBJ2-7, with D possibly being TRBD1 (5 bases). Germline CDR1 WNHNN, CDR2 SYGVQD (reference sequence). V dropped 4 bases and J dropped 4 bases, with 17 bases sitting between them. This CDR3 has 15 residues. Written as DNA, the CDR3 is TGCGCCAGCAGTGTAGTTGTCCAGGGTGAGTACGAGCAGTACTTC. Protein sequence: CASSVVVQGEYEQYF.

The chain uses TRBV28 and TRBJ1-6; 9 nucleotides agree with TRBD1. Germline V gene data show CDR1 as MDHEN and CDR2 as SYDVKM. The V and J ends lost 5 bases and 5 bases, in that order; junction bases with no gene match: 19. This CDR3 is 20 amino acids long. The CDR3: CASSPLHLRRGTGHNSPLHF. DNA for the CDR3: TGTGCCAGCAGTCCCCTCCATCTTCGTCGCGGGACAGGGCATAATTCACCCCTCCACTTT.

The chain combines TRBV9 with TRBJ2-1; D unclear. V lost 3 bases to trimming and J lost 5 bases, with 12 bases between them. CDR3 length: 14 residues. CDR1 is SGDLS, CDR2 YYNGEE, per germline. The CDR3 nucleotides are TGTGCCAGCAGCGGGGCACCTACAAACAATGAGCAGTTCTTC. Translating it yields CASSGAPTNNEQFF. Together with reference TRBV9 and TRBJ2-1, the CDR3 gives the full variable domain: DSGVTQTPKHLITATGQRVTLRCSPRSGDLSVYWYQQSLDQGLQFLIQYYNGEERAKGNILERFSAQQFPDLHSELNLSSLELGDSALYFCASSGAPTNNEQFFGPGTRLTVL.